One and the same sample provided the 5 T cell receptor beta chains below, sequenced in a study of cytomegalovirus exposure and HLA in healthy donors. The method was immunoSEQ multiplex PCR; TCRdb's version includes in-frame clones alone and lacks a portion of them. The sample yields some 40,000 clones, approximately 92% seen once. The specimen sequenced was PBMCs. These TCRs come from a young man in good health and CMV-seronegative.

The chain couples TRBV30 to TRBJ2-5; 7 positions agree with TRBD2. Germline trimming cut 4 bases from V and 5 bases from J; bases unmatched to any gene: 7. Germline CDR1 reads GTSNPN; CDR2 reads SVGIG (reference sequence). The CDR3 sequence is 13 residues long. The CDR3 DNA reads TGTGCCTGGAAGGGCCAGGGAGGGGAGACCCAGTACTTC. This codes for CAWKGQGGETQYF.

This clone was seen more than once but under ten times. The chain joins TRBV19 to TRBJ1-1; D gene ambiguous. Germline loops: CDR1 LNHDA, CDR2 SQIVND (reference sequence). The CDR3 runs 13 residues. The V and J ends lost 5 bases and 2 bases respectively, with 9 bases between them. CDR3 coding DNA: TGTGCCAGTAGTTTTCAGATAAACACTGAAGCTTTCTTT. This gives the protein CASSFQINTEAFF.

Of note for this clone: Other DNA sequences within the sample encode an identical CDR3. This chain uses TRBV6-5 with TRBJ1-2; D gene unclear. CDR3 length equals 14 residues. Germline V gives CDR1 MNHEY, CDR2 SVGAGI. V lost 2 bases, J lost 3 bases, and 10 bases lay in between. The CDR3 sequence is CASSYLTLDYGYTF. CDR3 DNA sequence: TGTGCCAGCAGTTACCTAACTTTGGACTATGGCTACACCTTC.

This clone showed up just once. CDR3 nucleotide sequence: TGTGCCAGCAGACAACAGGGGGTTAATTCACCCCTCCACTTT. Translation: CASRQQGVNSPLHF. This chain connects TRBV5-6 to TRBJ1-6, with 8 bases matching TRBD1. The J segment lost 6 bases and the V segment lost 5 bases, leaving 4 bases of the junction unmatched. The length of the CDR3 is 14 residues. The germline gives CDR1 SGHDT, CDR2 YYEEEE.

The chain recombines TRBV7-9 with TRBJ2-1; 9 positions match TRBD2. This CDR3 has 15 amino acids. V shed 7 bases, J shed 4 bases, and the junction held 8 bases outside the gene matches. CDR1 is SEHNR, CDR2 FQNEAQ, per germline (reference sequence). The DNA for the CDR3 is TGTGCCAGCAAGGGGTCTAGCGGGATGTACAATGAGCAGTTCTTC. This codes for CASKGSSGMYNEQFF.